Below, one T cell receptor beta chain is given with its context. What it binds is not known. This specimen belongs to a study of PD-1 blockade in classical Hodgkin lymphoma. General study points: Diminished baseline TCR diversity has been reported in newly diagnosed patients relative to healthy donors. What caused the repertoire differences, perhaps disease activity or prior therapy, remains undefined.

The CDR3 totals 13 residues. The germline V gene has CDR1 SGHRS and CDR2 YFSETQ. With 6 bases removed from V and 5 bases from J, the gap between germline ends came to 12 bases. Assay used: immunoSEQ multiplex PCR; TCRdb lists only in-frame clones, some missing. Here the sample spans approximately 23,000 clones, roughly 90% being singletons. Documented time point: newly diagnosed, previously untreated cHL patient sample. It was by magnetic negative selection that CD4+ T cells were purified from thawed PBMCs. Comparison used PBMCs from newly diagnosed, untreated classical Hodgkin lymphoma. The clonotype was recovered from a human donor with classical Hodgkin lymphoma. J is TRBJ2-1 and V is TRBV5-1, with a weak D call TRBD1 (5 bases). Material for sequencing was CD4+ T cells from blood. CDR3 region: CASNPDTNNEQFF. CDR3 DNA: TGCGCCAGCAACCCGGACACAAACAATGAGCAGTTCTTC. Looking up the rest from reference TRBV5-1 and TRBJ2-1 gives the full variable domain: KAGVTQTPRYLIKTRGQQVTLSCSPISGHRSVSWYQQTPGQGLQFLFEYFSETQRNKGNFPGRFSGRQFSNSRSEMNVSTLELGDSALYLCASNPDTNNEQFFGPGTRLTVL.